A selection of T cell receptor beta chains follows, all from one sample in a study of PD-1 blockade in classical Hodgkin lymphoma. Profiling relied on immunoSEQ multiplex PCR, and the TCRdb table lists in-frame clones only, not all of them. The profile covers roughly 13,000 clones, with around 80% appearing a single time and 20% to 30% taken by the ten largest. Sequenced material: peripheral blood mononuclear cells (PBMCs), taken at baseline. All receptors come from a human donor with classical Hodgkin lymphoma. The CDR3 runs from the conserved cysteine through the conserved F or W. D genes are given only for firm matches. Size values are once, few and many counts, or a class for expanded clones, and some rows have none.

D gene,J gene,clone size,V gene,CDR3 protein,CDR3 DNA
.,TRBJ1-1,.,TRBV18,CASSPIRKNTEAFF,TGTGCCAGCTCACCGATACGCAAGAACACTGAAGCTTTCTTT
TRBD2,TRBJ2-2,.,TRBV6-5,CASSKREGQGGELFF,TGTGCCAGCAGCAAACGGGAGGGCCAAGGCGGGGAGCTGTTTTTT
.,TRBJ2-6,.,TRBV6-4,CASSEGGISGANVLTF,TGTGCCAGCAGTGAGGGGGGAATCTCTGGGGCCAACGTCCTGACTTTC
.,TRBJ2-5,.,TRBV10-1,CASSRGDTTQETQYF,TGCGCCAGCAGCAGGGGCGATACAACTCAAGAGACCCAGTACTTC
.,TRBJ1-3,.,TRBV6-5,CASRAIGNTIYF,TGTGCCAGCAGGGCAATTGGAAACACCATATATTTT
.,TRBJ1-4,few,TRBV2,CASSSGRNNEKLFF,TGTGCCAGCAGTTCGGGACGGAATAATGAAAAACTGTTTTTT
TRBD1,TRBJ2-5,.,TRBV28,CASSLEQGAGETQYF,TGTGCCAGCAGTTTAGAGCAGGGGGCGGGAGAGACCCAGTACTTC
.,TRBJ2-6,.,TRBV5-4,CASSLAHSESGANVLTF,TGTGCCAGCAGCTTGGCGCATTCGGAGTCTGGGGCCAACGTCCTGACTTTC
TRBD2,TRBJ2-2,once,TRBV28,CASSLLLAGAGELFF,TGTGCCAGCAGTTTATTACTAGCGGGAGCCGGGGAGCTGTTTTTT
.,TRBJ2-1,.,TRBV7-6,CASSLESHLNEQFF,TGTGCCAGCAGCTTAGAGTCCCACCTCAATGAGCAGTTCTTC
TRBD1,TRBJ2-3,once,TRBV2,CAIPREQGPGTDTQYF,TGTGCCATACCTAGGGAACAGGGGCCAGGCACAGATACGCAGTATTTT
TRBD1,TRBJ2-5,.,TRBV5-6,CASSIGTVQETQYF,TGTGCCAGCAGCATAGGGACAGTACAAGAGACCCAGTACTTC
TRBD1,TRBJ2-7,.,TRBV5-4,CASRTGGQSEQYF,TGTGCCAGCAGAACAGGGGGCCAAAGCGAGCAGTACTTC
.,TRBJ1-1,.,TRBV6-6,CASAVNTEAFF,TGTGCCAGTGCGGTGAACACTGAAGCTTTCTTT
.,TRBJ2-5,.,TRBV5-5,CASSLVGRTSGFQETQYF,TGTGCCAGCAGCTTGGTTGGGCGGACCTCAGGGTTCCAGGAGACCCAGTACTTC
TRBD2,TRBJ2-7,few,TRBV28,CASSLELAGGPYEQYF,TGTGCCAGCAGTTTAGAGTTAGCGGGAGGGCCATACGAGCAGTACTTC
.,TRBJ1-1,.,TRBV5-1,CASSLGPGNTEAFF,TGCGCCAGCAGCTTGGGTCCGGGGAACACTGAAGCTTTCTTT
TRBD2,TRBJ2-3,.,TRBV11-2,CASSSGLAVPDTQYF,TGTGCCAGCAGCTCGGGACTAGCGGTTCCAGATACGCAGTATTTT
.,TRBJ2-3,.,TRBV7-9,CASSPWVSTDTQYF,TGTGCCAGCAGCCCGTGGGTCAGCACAGATACGCAGTATTTT
.,TRBJ1-1,.,TRBV7-2,CASSFGLGNYRAGDIEAFF,TGTGCCAGCAGCTTCGGGTTGGGCAATTACAGGGCTGGAGATATTGAAGCTTTCTTT
TRBD1,TRBJ2-7,.,TRBV7-9,CASSVELGGLYF,TGTGCCAGCAGCGTTGAGCTAGGGGGCTTGTACTTC
.,TRBJ1-1,once,TRBV28,CASRRGGIMNTEAFF,TGTGCCAGCAGGCGGGGGGGGATCATGAACACTGAAGCTTTCTTT
.,TRBJ1-4,once,TRBV28,CASGHPATNEKLFF,TGTGCCAGCGGGCACCCTGCAACTAATGAAAAACTGTTTTTT
.,TRBJ1-2,.,TRBV6-6,CASSYLGLVGGYTF,TGTGCCAGCAGTTATCTGGGTTTGGTGGGTGGCTACACCTTC
.,TRBJ1-5,.,TRBV4-1,CASSQAGAQPQHF,TGCGCCAGCAGCCAGGCAGGGGCTCAGCCCCAGCATTTT
.,TRBJ2-7,.,TRBV4-1,CASSQALVGAYEQYF,TGCGCCAGCAGCCAAGCCTTAGTAGGCGCCTACGAGCAGTACTTC